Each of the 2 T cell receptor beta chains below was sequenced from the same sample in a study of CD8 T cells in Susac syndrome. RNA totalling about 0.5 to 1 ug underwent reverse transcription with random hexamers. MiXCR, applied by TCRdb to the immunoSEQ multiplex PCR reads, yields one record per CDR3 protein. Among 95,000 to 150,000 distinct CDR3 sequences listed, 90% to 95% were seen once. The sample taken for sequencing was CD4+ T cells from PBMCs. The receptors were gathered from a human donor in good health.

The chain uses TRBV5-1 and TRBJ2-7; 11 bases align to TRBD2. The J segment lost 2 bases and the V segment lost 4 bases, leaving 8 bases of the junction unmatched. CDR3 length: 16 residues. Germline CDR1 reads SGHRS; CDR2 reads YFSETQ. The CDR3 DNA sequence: TGCGCCAGCAGCCAAACCGGGACTAGCGGAACCTACGAGCAGTACTTC. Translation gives CASSQTGTSGTYEQYF.

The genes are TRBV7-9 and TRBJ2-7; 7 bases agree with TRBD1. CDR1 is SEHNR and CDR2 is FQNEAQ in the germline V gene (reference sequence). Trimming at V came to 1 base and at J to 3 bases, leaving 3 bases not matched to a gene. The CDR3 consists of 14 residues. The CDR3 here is CASSLGDSFYEQYF. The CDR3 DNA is TGTGCCAGCAGCTTAGGGGACAGTTTCTACGAGCAGTACTTC. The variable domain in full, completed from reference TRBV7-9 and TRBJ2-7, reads DTGVSQNPRHKITKRGQNVTFRCDPISEHNRLYWYRQTLGQGPEFLTYFQNEAQLEKSRLLSDRFSAERPKGSFSTLEIQRTEQGDSAMYLCASSLGDSFYEQYFGPGTRLTVT.